The clone carrying this T cell receptor (beta chain) was detected once. Recruited during active infection, patients (from Seattle) were subsequently followed longitudinally. This sample is part of a study of blood T cell repertoires in COVID-19. Study-wide context: Sources were T cells, B-cell-depleted T cells, or PBMCs; the material itself was cDNA or gDNA.

Between the trimmed V and J ends, which lost 3 bases and 9 bases, there was a span of 12 bases. In germline, CDR1 is LGHDT, CDR2 YNNKEL (reference sequence). This CDR3 has 14 residues. In the original processing: It was from reference gene primer amplification that nucleated cell counts were estimated. Libraries were prepared by immunoSEQ multiplex PCR; TCRdb keeps only in-frame clonotypes and omits some of them. V, J and clone size are taken as reported in that table, and D and trimming were inferred from the DNA itself. This sample has 170,000 or so clones, with around nine tenths found just once. This TCR was sampled from a woman aged 65 to 85 with COVID-19, enrolled during active disease. The chain links TRBV3-1 (or the pseudogene TRBV3-2) to TRBJ1-6; possibly TRBD1 for D (6 bases). The source material was peripheral blood. The CDR3 sequence is CASSHRDNGSPLHF. The CDR3 coding sequence is TGTGCCAGCAGCCACCGGGACAACGGTTCACCCCTCCACTTT.